This TCR beta chain appears in the sequencing data of a study of cytomegalovirus exposure and HLA in healthy donors. Study-wide results and limits: Judged likely to be a sequencing artifact was a cluster of highly shared sequence variants. Later analysis suggested links between common viral pathogens and several top significant clusters.

PCR amplification relied on 60 Vbeta primers (plus 13 Jbeta primers). The authors' processing: Later reanalysis found around 80 million unique TCR beta chains, roughly 9.9 million of them shared. Assay used: immunoSEQ multiplex PCR; TCRdb lists only in-frame clones, some missing. V and J calls and clone size follow that table, whereas D and trimming were derived from the DNA. The data show 130,000 to 150,000 clones, around 80% seen once. Comments on this clone: Its antigen is unidentified.

The CDR3 totals 14 residues. Germline CDR1 KGHSH, CDR2 LQKENI. V lost 5 bases, J lost 4 bases, and 9 bases lay in between. The gene calls are TRBV18 and TRBJ1-6, with unresolved D. The sequence came from a man aged 40-49 years in good health and CMV-seropositive. Sequenced: PBMCs. The CDR3 DNA is TGTGCCAGCTCAGAGCGGGGTTATAATTCACCCCTCCACTTT. This translates into CASSERGYNSPLHF. The whole variable domain, remainder taken from reference TRBV18 and TRBJ1-6, is NAGVMQNPRHLVRRRGQEARLRCSPMKGHSHVYWYRQLPEEGLKFMVYLQKENIIDESGMPKERFSAEFPKEGPSILRIQQVVRGDSAAYFCASSERGYNSPLHFGNGTRLTVT.